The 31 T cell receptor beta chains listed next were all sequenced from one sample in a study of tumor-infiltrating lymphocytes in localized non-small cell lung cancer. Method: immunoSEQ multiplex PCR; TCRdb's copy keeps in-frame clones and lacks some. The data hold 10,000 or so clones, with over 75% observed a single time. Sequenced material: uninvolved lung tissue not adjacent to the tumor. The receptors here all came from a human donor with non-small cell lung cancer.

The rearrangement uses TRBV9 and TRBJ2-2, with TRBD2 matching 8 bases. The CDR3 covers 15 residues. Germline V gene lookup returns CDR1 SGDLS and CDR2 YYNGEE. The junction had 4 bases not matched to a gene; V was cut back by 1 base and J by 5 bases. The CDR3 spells CASSVTSGSTGELFF. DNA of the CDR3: TGTGCCAGCAGCGTAACCAGCGGGAGTACCGGGGAGCTGTTTTTT. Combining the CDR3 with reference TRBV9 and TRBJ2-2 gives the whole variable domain DSGVTQTPKHLITATGQRVTLRCSPRSGDLSVYWYQQSLDQGLQFLIQYYNGEERAKGNILERFSAQQFPDLHSELNLSSLELGDSALYFCASSVTSGSTGELFFGEGSRLTVL.

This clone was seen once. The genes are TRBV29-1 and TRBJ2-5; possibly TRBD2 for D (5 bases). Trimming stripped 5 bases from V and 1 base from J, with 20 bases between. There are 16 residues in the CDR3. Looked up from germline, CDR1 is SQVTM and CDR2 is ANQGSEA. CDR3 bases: TGCAGCGTTCCCGGTTCTACTAGGGTCCCCCAAGAGACCCAGTACTTC. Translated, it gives CSVPGSTRVPQETQYF.

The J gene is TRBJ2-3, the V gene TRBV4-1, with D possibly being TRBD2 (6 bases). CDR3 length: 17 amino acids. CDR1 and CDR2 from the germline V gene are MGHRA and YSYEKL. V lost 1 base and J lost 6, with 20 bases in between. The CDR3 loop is CASSQGGRGDAGDTQYF. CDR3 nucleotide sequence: TGCGCCAGCAGCCAAGGGGGTCGGGGCGATGCGGGGGATACGCAGTATTTT.

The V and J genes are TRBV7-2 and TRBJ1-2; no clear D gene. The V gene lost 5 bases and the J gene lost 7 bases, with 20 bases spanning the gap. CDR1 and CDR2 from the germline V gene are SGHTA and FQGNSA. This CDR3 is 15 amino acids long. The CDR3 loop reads CASSPRRSHVGGYTF. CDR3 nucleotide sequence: TGTGCCAGCAGCCCTCGTAGGAGCCACGTTGGTGGCTACACCTTC.

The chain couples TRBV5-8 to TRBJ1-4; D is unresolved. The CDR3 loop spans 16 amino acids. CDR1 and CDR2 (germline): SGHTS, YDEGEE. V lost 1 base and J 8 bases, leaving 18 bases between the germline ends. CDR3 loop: CASSLFTRPQGEKLFF. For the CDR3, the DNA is TGTGCCAGCAGCTTGTTTACCAGACCGCAAGGGGAAAAACTGTTTTTT.

CDR3 DNA: TGTGCCAGTAGCATTAGCGGGAGGATCGACAATGAGCAGTTCTTC. Amino acids: CASSISGRIDNEQFF. The chain uses TRBV19 and TRBJ2-1; 10 bases are shared with TRBD2. The V gene's germline CDR1 is LNHDA and CDR2 SQIVND (reference sequence). The CDR3 has 15 residues. The junction had 7 bases not matched to a gene; V was cut back by 6 bases and J by 5 bases.

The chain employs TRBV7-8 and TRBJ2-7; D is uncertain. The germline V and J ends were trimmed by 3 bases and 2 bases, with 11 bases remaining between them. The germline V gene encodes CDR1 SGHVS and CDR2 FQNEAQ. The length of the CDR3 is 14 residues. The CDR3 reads CASSLLAAAYEQYF. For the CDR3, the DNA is TGTGCCAGCAGCTTGTTGGCGGCCGCCTACGAGCAGTACTTC.

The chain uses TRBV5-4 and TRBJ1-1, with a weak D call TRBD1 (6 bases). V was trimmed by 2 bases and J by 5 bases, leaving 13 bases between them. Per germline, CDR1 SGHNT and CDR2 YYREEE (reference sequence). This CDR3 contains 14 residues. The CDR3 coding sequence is TGTGCCAGCAGCTTCCAGGGGACTAAGACTGAAGCTTTCTTT. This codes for CASSFQGTKTEAFF.

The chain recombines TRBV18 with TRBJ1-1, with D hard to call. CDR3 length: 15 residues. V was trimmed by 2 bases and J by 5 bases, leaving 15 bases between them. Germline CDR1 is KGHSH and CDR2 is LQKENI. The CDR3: CASSPETSWYTEAFF. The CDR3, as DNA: TGTGCCAGCTCACCAGAGACGTCCTGGTATACTGAAGCTTTCTTT.

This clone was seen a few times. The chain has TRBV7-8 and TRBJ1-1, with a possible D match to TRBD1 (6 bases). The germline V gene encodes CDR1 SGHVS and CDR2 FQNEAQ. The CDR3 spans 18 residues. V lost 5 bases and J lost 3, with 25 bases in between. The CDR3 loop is CASSPDVSGAGSDTEAFF. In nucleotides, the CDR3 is TGTGCCAGCAGCCCAGATGTTTCGGGGGCCGGGAGCGACACTGAAGCTTTCTTT.

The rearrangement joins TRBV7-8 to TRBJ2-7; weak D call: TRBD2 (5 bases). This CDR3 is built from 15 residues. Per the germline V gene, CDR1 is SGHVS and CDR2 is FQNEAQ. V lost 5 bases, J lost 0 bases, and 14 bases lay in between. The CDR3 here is CASSPRGRNSYEQYF. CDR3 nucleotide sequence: TGTGCCAGCAGCCCGAGAGGGAGAAACTCCTACGAGCAGTACTTC. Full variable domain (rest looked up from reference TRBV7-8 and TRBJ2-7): GAGVSQSPRYKVAKRGQDVALRCDPISGHVSLFWYQQALGQGPEFLTYFQNEAQLDKSGLPSDRFFAERPEGSVSTLKIQRTQQEDSAVYLCASSPRGRNSYEQYFGPGTRLTVT.

The CDR3 region has the DNA TGTGCCAGCAGCTTAACGCCGGGGGCTGGGGAGCAGTTCTTC. This sequence encodes CASSLTPGAGEQFF. The chain joins TRBV7-3 to TRBJ2-1; D might be TRBD1 or TRBD2, each matching 6 bases. Germline CDR1 is SGHTA and CDR2 is FQGTGA. The CDR3 runs to 14 residues. V lost 0 bases and J lost 10, with 13 bases in between.

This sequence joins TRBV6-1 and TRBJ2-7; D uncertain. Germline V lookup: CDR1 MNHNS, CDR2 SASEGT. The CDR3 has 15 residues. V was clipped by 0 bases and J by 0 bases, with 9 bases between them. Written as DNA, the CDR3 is TGTGCCAGCAGTGAAGCTAGCTGGAGCTCCTACGAGCAGTACTTC. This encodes CASSEASWSSYEQYF.

CDR3 DNA: TGTGCTAGTGGTCCTGGGAATTCGGGACAGGACTACGAGCAGTACTTC. This translates into CASGPGNSGQDYEQYF. The rearrangement links TRBV12-5 to TRBJ2-7, with 8 bases aligning to TRBD1. Germline V gene lookup returns CDR1 LGHNT and CDR2 FRNRAP. The CDR3 runs to 16 residues. J lost 3 bases, V lost 5 bases, and 12 bases had no gene match.

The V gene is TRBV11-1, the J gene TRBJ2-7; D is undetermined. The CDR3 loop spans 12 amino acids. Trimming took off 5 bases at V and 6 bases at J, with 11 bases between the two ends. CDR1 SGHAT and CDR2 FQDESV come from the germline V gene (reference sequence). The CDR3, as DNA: TGTGCCAGCAGCCACCGATCCGCCGAGCAGTACTTC. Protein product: CASSHRSAEQYF. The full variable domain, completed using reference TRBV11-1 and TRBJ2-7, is EAEVAQSPRYKITEKSQAVAFWCDPISGHATLYWYRQILGQGPELLVQFQDESVVDDSQLPKDRFSAERLKGVDSTLKIQPAELGDSAMYLCASSHRSAEQYFGPGTRLTVT.

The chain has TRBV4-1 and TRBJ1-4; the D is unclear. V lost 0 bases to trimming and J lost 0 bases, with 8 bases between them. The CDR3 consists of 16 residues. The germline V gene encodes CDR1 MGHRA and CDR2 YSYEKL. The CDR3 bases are TGCGCCAGCAGCCAAGATGTGACTGCAACTAATGAAAAACTGTTTTTT. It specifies CASSQDVTATNEKLFF.

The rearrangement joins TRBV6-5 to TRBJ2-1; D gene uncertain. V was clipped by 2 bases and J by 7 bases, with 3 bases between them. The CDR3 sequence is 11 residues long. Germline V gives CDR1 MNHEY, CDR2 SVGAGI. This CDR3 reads CASSYRNEQFF. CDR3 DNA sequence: TGTGCCAGCAGTTACCGGAATGAGCAGTTCTTC.

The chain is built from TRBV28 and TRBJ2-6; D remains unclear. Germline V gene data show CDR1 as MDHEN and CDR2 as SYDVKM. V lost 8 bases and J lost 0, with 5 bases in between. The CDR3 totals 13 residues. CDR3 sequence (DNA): TGTGCCAGCGCCTTCTCTGGGGCCAACGTCCTGACTTTC. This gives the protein CASAFSGANVLTF.

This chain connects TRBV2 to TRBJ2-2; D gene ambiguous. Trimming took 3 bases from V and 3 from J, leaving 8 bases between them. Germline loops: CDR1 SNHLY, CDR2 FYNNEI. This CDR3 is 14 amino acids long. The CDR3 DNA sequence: TGTGCCAGCAGTGATGCGCCCTACACCGGGGAGCTGTTTTTT. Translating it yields CASSDAPYTGELFF.

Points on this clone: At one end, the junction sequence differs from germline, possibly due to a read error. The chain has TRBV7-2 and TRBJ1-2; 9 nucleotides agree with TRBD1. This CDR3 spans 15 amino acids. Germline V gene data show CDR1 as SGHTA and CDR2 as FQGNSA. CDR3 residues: CASTLGDRANYGYTF. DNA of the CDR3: TGTGCCAGCACCTTAGGGGACAGGGCTAACTATGGCTACACCTTC.

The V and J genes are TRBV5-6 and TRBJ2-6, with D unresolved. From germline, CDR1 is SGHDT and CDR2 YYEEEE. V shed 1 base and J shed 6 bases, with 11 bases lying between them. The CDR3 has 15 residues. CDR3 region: CASSLNGIEANVLTF. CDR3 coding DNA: TGTGCCAGCAGCTTGAATGGGATAGAGGCCAACGTCCTGACTTTC.

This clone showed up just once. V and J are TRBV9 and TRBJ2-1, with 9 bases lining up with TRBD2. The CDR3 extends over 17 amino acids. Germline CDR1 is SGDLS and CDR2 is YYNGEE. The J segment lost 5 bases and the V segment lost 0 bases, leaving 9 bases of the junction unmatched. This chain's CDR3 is CASSVAGVAGGHNEQFF. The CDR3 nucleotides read TGTGCCAGCAGCGTAGCTGGCGTGGCGGGAGGGCACAATGAGCAGTTCTTC.

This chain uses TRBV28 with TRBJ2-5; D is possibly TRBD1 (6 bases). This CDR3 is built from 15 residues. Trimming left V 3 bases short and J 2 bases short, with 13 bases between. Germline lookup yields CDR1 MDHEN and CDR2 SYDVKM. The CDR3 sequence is CASSFNTGIQETQYF. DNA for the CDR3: TGTGCCAGCAGTTTTAATACAGGGATACAAGAGACCCAGTACTTC.

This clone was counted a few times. DNA for the CDR3: TGTGCCAGTAGTACCCTCGGGACTAGCGGGAGCCGGTACGAGCAGTACTTC. Translating it yields CASSTLGTSGSRYEQYF. V is TRBV19 and J is TRBJ2-7; 14 bases map to TRBD2. Unmatched junction bases numbered 9, after V lost 4 bases and J lost 4 bases. The CDR3 sequence is 17 residues long. Germline CDR1 and CDR2: LNHDA and SQIVND (reference sequence).

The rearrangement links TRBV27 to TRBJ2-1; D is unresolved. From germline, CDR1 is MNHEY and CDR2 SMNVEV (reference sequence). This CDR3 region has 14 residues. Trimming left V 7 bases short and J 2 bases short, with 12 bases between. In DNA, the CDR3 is TGTGCCAGCACCAGCCCGAGCCCCTACAATGAGCAGTTCTTC. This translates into CASTSPSPYNEQFF.

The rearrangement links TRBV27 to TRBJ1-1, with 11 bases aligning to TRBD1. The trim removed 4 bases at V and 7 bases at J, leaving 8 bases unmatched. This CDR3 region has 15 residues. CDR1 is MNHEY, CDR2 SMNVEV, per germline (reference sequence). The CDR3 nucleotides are TGTGCCAGCAGTTCGTACGGGACAGGGGGAAATGAAGCTTTCTTT. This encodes CASSSYGTGGNEAFF.

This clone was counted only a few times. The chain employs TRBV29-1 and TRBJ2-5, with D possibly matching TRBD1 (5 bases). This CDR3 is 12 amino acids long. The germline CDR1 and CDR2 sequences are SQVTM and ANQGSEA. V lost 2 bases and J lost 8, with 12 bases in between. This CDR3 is CSVEQGLSTQYF. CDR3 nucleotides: TGCAGCGTTGAACAGGGCTTATCAACCCAGTACTTC.

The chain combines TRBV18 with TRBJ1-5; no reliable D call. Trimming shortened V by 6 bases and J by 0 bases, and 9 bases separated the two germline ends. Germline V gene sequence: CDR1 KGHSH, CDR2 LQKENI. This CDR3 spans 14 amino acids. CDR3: CASSALGSNQPQHF. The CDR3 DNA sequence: TGTGCCAGCTCCGCATTGGGTAGCAATCAGCCCCAGCATTTT.

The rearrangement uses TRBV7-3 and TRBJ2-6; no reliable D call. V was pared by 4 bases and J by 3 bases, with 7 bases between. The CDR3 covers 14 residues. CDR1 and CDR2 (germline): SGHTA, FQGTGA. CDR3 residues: CASSSGDGANVLTF. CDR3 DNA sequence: TGTGCCAGCAGCTCGGGTGATGGGGCCAACGTCCTGACTTTC.

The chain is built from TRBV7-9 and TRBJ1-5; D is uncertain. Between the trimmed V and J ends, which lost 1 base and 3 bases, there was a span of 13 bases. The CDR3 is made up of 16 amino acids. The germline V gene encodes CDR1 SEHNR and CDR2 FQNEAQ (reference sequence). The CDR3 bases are TGTGCCAGCAGCTTAGGACTGGGCCTGAACAATCAGCCCCAGCATTTT. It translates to CASSLGLGLNNQPQHF.

The CDR3 region has the DNA TGTGCCAGCACCGGACATTTCGACAATGAGCAGTTCTTC. Its protein is CASTGHFDNEQFF. This chain connects TRBV2 to TRBJ2-1; D may be TRBD1 (5 bases). This CDR3 is built from 13 residues. Germline assignment: CDR1 SNHLY and CDR2 FYNNEI. Trimming left V 7 bases short and J 5 bases short, with 12 bases between.